This TCR beta chain was sequenced in a study of technical replicates of blood from a few donors. V lost 3 bases and J lost 8, with 4 bases in between. Germline V gene sequence: CDR1 MNHEY, CDR2 SMNVEV (reference sequence). The CDR3 covers 11 residues. TCRdb's table, derived via immunoSEQ multiplex PCR, lists solely in-frame clones and lacks some. The sample holds under 80,000 clones; approximately 92% are singletons and the top ten take about 0.4%. The rearrangement uses TRBV27 and TRBJ1-4; D unresolved. The source is a human donor in good health. Some clones in this sample may be carry-over from other donors' samples. The sequenced sample was T cells isolated from PBMCs. The CDR3 loop is CASSFGEKLFF. In DNA form, the CDR3 reads TGTGCCAGCAGTTTTGGCGAAAAACTGTTTTTT.